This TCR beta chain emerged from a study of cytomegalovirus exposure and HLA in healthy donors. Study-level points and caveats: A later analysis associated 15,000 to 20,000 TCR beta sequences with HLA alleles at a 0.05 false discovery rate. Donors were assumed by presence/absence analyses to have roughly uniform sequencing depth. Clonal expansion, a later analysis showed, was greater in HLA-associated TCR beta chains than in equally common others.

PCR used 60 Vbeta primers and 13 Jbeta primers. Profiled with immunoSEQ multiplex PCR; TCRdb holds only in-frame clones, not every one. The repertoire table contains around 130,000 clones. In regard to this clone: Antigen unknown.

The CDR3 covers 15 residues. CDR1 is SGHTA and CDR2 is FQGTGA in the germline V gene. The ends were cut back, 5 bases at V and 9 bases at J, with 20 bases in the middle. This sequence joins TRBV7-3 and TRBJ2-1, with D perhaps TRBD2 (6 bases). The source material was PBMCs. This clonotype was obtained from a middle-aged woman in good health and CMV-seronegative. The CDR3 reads CASSAGLPEDGEQFF. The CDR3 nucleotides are TGTGCCAGCAGCGCGGGGCTTCCGGAGGACGGTGAGCAGTTCTTC. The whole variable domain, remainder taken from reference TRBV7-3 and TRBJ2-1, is GAGVSQTPSNKVTEKGKYVELRCDPISGHTALYWYRQSLGQGPEFLIYFQGTGAADDSGLPNDRFFAVRPEGSVSTLKIQRTERGDSAVYLCASSAGLPEDGEQFFGPGTRLTVL.